The sequence of this T cell receptor (beta chain) was determined in a study of blood T cell repertoires in COVID-19. Across the study: Samples taken during acute and convalescent COVID-19 were collected in the United States, Italy and Spain. T cells, B-cell-depleted T cells, or PBMCs supplied cDNA or gDNA.

Per the original data handling: For nucleated cells, counts were estimated from reference gene primer amplification. The protocol was immunoSEQ multiplex PCR, while the TCRdb copy is restricted to in-frame clones and leaves out a portion. That table supplies the V and J calls and clone size; D and trimming were determined from the DNA. The sample yields fewer than 300,000 clones, more than 75% seen once. Sequenced input: peripheral blood. This TCR was recovered from a woman in her thirties or forties who had recovered from COVID-19.

CDR3 bases: TGTGCCAGTAGTGCCGACAGGTATAGCAATCAGCCCCAGCATTTT. Translating gives CASSADRYSNQPQHF. V gene TRBV19 combines with J gene TRBJ1-5, with D possibly matching TRBD1 (6 bases). The CDR3 length is 15 residues. Deletions cut 5 bases from V and 0 bases from J, with 11 bases between. Germline V gene lookup returns CDR1 LNHDA and CDR2 SQIVND (reference sequence).